A selection of T cell receptor beta chains follows, all from one sample in a study of T-cell memory formation after mild COVID-19. MiXCR, applied by TCRdb to the 5' RACE reads, yields one record per CDR3 protein. The top ten hold over 4.5% of the sample, which has approximately 98,000 distinct CDR3 sequences, roughly 19% seen once. Sequencing used PBMCs or a T cell subset sorted from them (not recorded which). Receptor source: a man between 18 and 29 years old who had mild COVID-19 (a few samples of this study predate the infection). Cell type and time point are not known. Each CDR3 is given with its conserved first and last residue. D genes are given only for firm matches. Clone size is not always given. Where it is, it says once, few, many or a class for expanded clones.

j_gene	abundance	len	v_gene	d_gene	CDR3aa	CDR3nt
TRBJ1-4	NA	13	TRBV7-9	NA	CASSLQESEKLFF	TGTGCCAGCAGCCTTCAGGAATCTGAAAAACTGTTTTTT
TRBJ1-2	few	15	TRBV4-2	NA	CASSQESRGAYGYTF	TGTGCCAGCAGCCAAGAGTCGAGAGGGGCTTATGGCTACACCTTC
TRBJ2-1	few	15	TRBV6-5	NA	CASSYSMGLGGEQFF	TGTGCCAGCAGTTACTCGATGGGACTTGGGGGTGAGCAGTTCTTC
TRBJ2-5	NA	14	TRBV20-1	TRBD1	CSASRQGAQETQYF	TGCAGTGCGAGTAGACAGGGGGCCCAAGAGACCCAGTACTTC
TRBJ1-2	NA	15	TRBV30	TRBD1	CAWSKAGGGGYGYTF	TGTGCCTGGAGTAAAGCAGGGGGCGGCGGCTATGGCTACACCTTC
TRBJ2-5	NA	14	TRBV6-5	TRBD2	CASSYFGLDGTQYF	TGTGCCAGCAGTTACTTCGGACTAGACGGGACCCAGTACTTC
TRBJ2-3	NA	11	TRBV12-3/TRBV12-4	NA	CASARTDTQYF	TGTGCCAGTGCGCGGACAGATACGCAGTATTTT
TRBJ1-1	NA	14	TRBV7-9	TRBD1	CASSRQGLDTEAFF	TGTGCCAGCAGCCGACAGGGCCTCGACACTGAAGCTTTCTTT
TRBJ2-3	few	13	TRBV7-2	NA	CASSVGHTDTQYF	TGTGCCAGCTCAGTGGGCCACACAGATACGCAGTATTTT
TRBJ2-3	NA	15	TRBV7-3	TRBD2	CASSPGLAGADTQYF	TGTGCCAGCAGCCCAGGACTAGCGGGGGCAGATACGCAGTATTTT
TRBJ2-3	NA	14	TRBV29-1	TRBD2	CSVGTGGNTDTQYF	TGCAGCGTGGGGACGGGGGGGAACACAGATACGCAGTATTTT
TRBJ2-2	many	14	TRBV20-1	TRBD2	CSARPSFSGRELFF	TGCAGTGCTAGACCCTCATTTAGCGGGAGGGAGCTGTTTTTT
TRBJ1-2	many	15	TRBV12-3/TRBV12-4	NA	CASSLYRVWENGYTF	TGTGCCAGCAGTTTATACAGGGTATGGGAGAATGGCTACACCTTC
TRBJ1-5	NA	16	TRBV5-5	NA	CASSLVSGAVNQPQHF	TGTGCCAGCAGCTTGGTGTCCGGGGCGGTCAATCAGCCCCAGCATTTT
TRBJ2-5	few	12	TRBV12-3/TRBV12-4	NA	CASSLVAETQYF	TGTGCCAGCAGTTTGGTGGCGGAGACCCAGTACTTC
TRBJ1-5	few	13	TRBV10-3	NA	CAISAGGNQPQHF	TGTGCCATCAGTGCCGGCGGCAATCAGCCCCAGCATTTT
TRBJ2-3	NA	15	TRBV5-6	NA	CASSPGSVLPDTQYF	TGTGCCAGCAGCCCCGGGTCGGTCCTACCCGATACGCAGTATTTT
TRBJ2-5	NA	11	TRBV20-1	NA	CSYPSGETQYF	TGCAGCTACCCTAGTGGGGAGACCCAGTACTTC
TRBJ2-4	NA	13	TRBV7-2	NA	CASSLRGENIQYF	TGTGCCAGCAGCTTGAGAGGGGAAAACATTCAGTACTTC
TRBJ2-1	few	15	TRBV20-1	TRBD2	CSARRLAGGRNEQFF	TGCAGTGCTAGACGACTAGCGGGGGGGCGGAATGAGCAGTTCTTC
TRBJ2-5	few	15	TRBV2	NA	CASRASTSGQETQYF	TGTGCCAGCAGAGCATCTACGAGCGGGCAAGAGACCCAGTACTTC
TRBJ2-3	few	13	TRBV5-6	NA	CASASDLGGTQYF	TGTGCCAGCGCAAGCGATTTGGGCGGTACGCAGTATTTT